The 32 T cell receptor beta chains below come from one sample, sequenced in a study of quantifying T cell responses using KT2 cells. The wider study: RNA was reverse transcribed with TCR alpha and beta constant-region primers.

An oligo carrying a UMI was ligated to the cDNA 3' end. An equimolar mix of RC1.1 and RC1.2 primed the beta chain across TRBC1 and TRBC2. MiXCR was run by TCRdb on the UMI-ligation and nested PCR reads, yielding one entry per CDR3 protein. This sample carries about 33,000 distinct CDR3 sequences, 10% of them seen once, and the ten largest clones take 9.7%. The sequenced sample was PBMCs spiked with cells of the T cell clone KT2. These receptors all stem from a human donor.

V and J are TRBV30 and TRBJ2-3; either TRBD1 or TRBD2 may fit D (5 bases each). There are 17 residues in the CDR3. Looked up from germline, CDR1 is GTSNPN and CDR2 is SVGIG (reference sequence). The V and J ends lost 0 bases and 0 bases respectively, with 16 bases between them. CDR3 bases: TGTGCCTGGAGTGTGGGGGTTATGCCGGGAAGCACAGATACGCAGTATTTT. Its protein is CAWSVGVMPGSTDTQYF. The full variable domain, with the rest looked up from reference TRBV30 and TRBJ2-3, is SQTIHQWPATLVQPVGSPLSLECTVEGTSNPNLYWYRQAAGRGLQLLFYSVGIGQISSEVPQNLSASRPQDRQFILSSKKLLLSDSGFYLCAWSVGVMPGSTDTQYFGPGTRLTVL.

The gene calls are TRBV7-6 and TRBJ2-5, with 14 nucleotides matching TRBD2. Losses at the gene ends were 5 bases for V and 9 bases for J; bases not matched to a gene: 14. The CDR3 runs 17 residues. Per germline, CDR1 SGHVS and CDR2 FNYEAQ. The chain's CDR3 is CASSTWTSGRRLGAQYF. The CDR3, as DNA: TGTGCCAGCAGCACATGGACTAGCGGGAGGAGGCTGGGGGCCCAGTACTTC.

This clonotype was detected many times. The chain has TRBV4-2 and TRBJ2-5; a possible D gene is TRBD2 (5 bases). Looked up from germline, CDR1 is LGHNA and CDR2 is YNFKEQ. This CDR3 region has 16 residues. V lost 0 bases and J lost 3, with 14 bases in between. DNA for the CDR3: TGTGCCAGCAGCCAAGAGTCGGGGAGTCCAAAAGAGACCCAGTACTTC. It encodes CASSQESGSPKETQYF.

There are many counts of this clonotype. The rearrangement joins TRBV5-1 to TRBJ2-7; 10 nucleotides line up with TRBD1. The J segment lost 6 bases and the V segment lost 5 bases, leaving 8 bases of the junction unmatched. The germline V gene encodes CDR1 SGHRS and CDR2 YFSETQ. The CDR3 loop spans 14 amino acids. CDR3 in DNA: TGCGCCAGCAGGACCGGGACAGGGGCCAGCGAGCAGTACTTC. This encodes CASRTGTGASEQYF.

This chain joins TRBV4-1 and TRBJ1-2, with a weak D call TRBD1 (6 bases). The V end lost 4 bases, the J end lost 4 bases, and 13 bases lay between the germline ends. This CDR3 has 14 amino acids. The V gene's germline CDR1 is MGHRA and CDR2 YSYEKL. CDR3 in amino acids: CASSRTGYGYGYTF. CDR3 DNA: TGCGCCAGCAGCCGTACAGGGTACGGCTATGGCTACACCTTC.

The chain combines TRBV19 with TRBJ1-1, with unresolved D. The CDR3 runs to 14 residues. Per germline, CDR1 LNHDA and CDR2 SQIVND (reference sequence). The V and J ends lost 1 base and 1 base respectively, with 7 bases between them. DNA for the CDR3: TGTGCCAGTAGTATAGGAGGATCGAACACTGAAGCTTTCTTT. Its protein product is CASSIGGSNTEAFF.

This clonotype has just a few counts. The chain is built from TRBV7-9 and TRBJ1-4; D not resolved. Germline loops: CDR1 SEHNR, CDR2 FQNEAQ (reference sequence). Trimming removed 5 bases from V and 5 bases from J, with 15 bases in between. This CDR3 contains 15 residues. As DNA, the CDR3 is TGTGCCAGCAGCAGCGGAATTAGATCGAATGAAAAACTGTTTTTT. This gives the protein CASSSGIRSNEKLFF.

This clonotype was recorded many times. The chain combines TRBV6-4 with TRBJ2-1; no definite D call. V was shortened by 3 bases and J by 5 bases, with 8 bases between the two germline ends. Per germline, CDR1 MRHNA and CDR2 SNTAGT. CDR3 length: 13 residues. CDR3 bases: TGTGCCAGCAGTGAAGAGGATAACAATGAGCAGTTCTTC. Translating gives CASSEEDNNEQFF.

This clonotype was seen many times. This chain links TRBV6-4 with TRBJ2-7; the D gene is possibly TRBD1 (6 bases). This CDR3 region has 14 residues. Trimming pared 2 bases from V and 3 bases from J, leaving 11 bases between. Germline V gene data show CDR1 as MRHNA and CDR2 as SNTAGT. The CDR3 nucleotides are TGTGCCAGCAGTGACGAGGACAGTAACTACGAGCAGTACTTC. It yields the protein CASSDEDSNYEQYF.

A few counts support this clonotype. The chain carries TRBV7-1 and TRBJ2-7, with 9 bases identical to TRBD1. TRBV7-1 is placed among ORFs of uncertain function. The CDR3 consists of 17 residues. V lost 3 bases, J lost 6 bases, and 15 bases stayed unmatched. CDR3 sequence (DNA): TGTGCCAGCAGCTCCCCACTGTCCGGGACAGGGTCCGGCGAGCAGTACTTC. It is translated as CASSSPLSGTGSGEQYF.

The V and J genes are TRBV29-1 and TRBJ2-1, with TRBD1 as a possible D gene (5 bases). The CDR3 is 12 amino acids. Trimming cost V 7 bases and J 7 bases, with 14 bases left between them. The germline V gene has CDR1 SQVTM and CDR2 ANQGSEA. This chain's CDR3 is CSAAPGLNEQFF. The CDR3 region has the DNA TGCAGCGCCGCCCCAGGGTTGAATGAGCAGTTCTTC.

This clonotype was picked up a small number of times. V gene TRBV6-2 or TRBV6-3 combines with J gene TRBJ1-3; D perhaps matches TRBD1 (6 bases). The germline gives CDR1 MNHEY, CDR2 SVGEGT. Trimming removed 6 bases from V and 6 bases from J, with 18 bases in between. The CDR3 totals 15 residues. The CDR3 DNA follows: TGTGCCAGCAGCTTCAGGGGTTATTTGAAAAACACCATATATTTT. Protein sequence: CASSFRGYLKNTIYF.

The chain joins TRBV6-5 to TRBJ1-2; 9 bases are shared with TRBD1. The CDR3 runs to 13 residues. Germline V gene data show CDR1 as MNHEY and CDR2 as SVGAGI. The J segment lost 6 bases and the V segment lost 7 bases, leaving 6 bases of the junction unmatched. The CDR3 bases are TGTGCCAGCACCCGGGACAGGGTGAATGGCTACACCTTC. Residues: CASTRDRVNGYTF.

The genes are TRBV7-9 and TRBJ2-7, with 10 bases aligning to TRBD2. Germline lookup yields CDR1 SEHNR and CDR2 FQNEAQ (reference sequence). The CDR3 totals 14 residues. J was trimmed by 6 bases and V by 1 base; bases with no gene match: 3. The CDR3 loop is CASSLGGLAIEQYF. In DNA form, the CDR3 reads TGTGCCAGCAGCTTAGGGGGACTAGCGATCGAGCAGTACTTC.

At least ten counts were recorded for this clonotype. This sequence joins TRBV6-6 and TRBJ1-5, with D tentatively TRBD1 (5 bases). CDR3 length: 14 residues. Germline V gene sequence: CDR1 MNHNY, CDR2 SVGAGI (reference sequence). Trimming removed 6 bases from V and 3 bases from J, with 12 bases in between. The CDR3 bases are TGTGCCAGCAGCGTGGGGGGAGCCAATCAGCCCCAGCATTTT. Translating gives CASSVGGANQPQHF.

This clonotype appeared a few times. The J gene is TRBJ2-7, the V gene TRBV29-1; 7 bases match TRBD1. V lost 5 bases to trimming and J lost 0 bases; unmatched junction nucleotides: 4. Germline V gives CDR1 SQVTM, CDR2 ANQGSEA. The CDR3 totals 13 residues. The DNA of the CDR3 is TGCAGCGTTCGGACAGGAAGCTCCTACGAGCAGTACTTC. Its protein is CSVRTGSSYEQYF.

J is TRBJ2-1 and V is TRBV24-1; D is ambiguous. V was pared by 9 bases and J by 4 bases, with 12 bases between. Germline CDR1 KGHDR, CDR2 SFDVKD. CDR3 length: 13 amino acids. The CDR3 spells CATGLDGYNEQFF. Written as DNA, the CDR3 is TGTGCCACCGGCTTGGACGGATACAATGAGCAGTTCTTC.

V is TRBV5-1 and J is TRBJ1-2; D call uncertain. Germline lookup yields CDR1 SGHRS and CDR2 YFSETQ. V lost 0 bases, J lost 8 bases, and 8 bases lay in between. The CDR3 is made up of 12 amino acids. The CDR3 sequence: CASSLESNGYTF. The CDR3 bases are TGCGCCAGCAGCTTGGAGTCCAACGGCTACACCTTC.

This clonotype was picked up a small number of times. The chain couples TRBV20-1 to TRBJ1-6, with D unresolved. Trimming pared 5 bases from V and 3 bases from J, leaving 11 bases between. The CDR3 has 14 residues. The germline V gene has CDR1 DFQATT and CDR2 SNEGSKA (reference sequence). This CDR3 is CSAAPRFYNSPLHF. The CDR3 DNA sequence: TGCAGTGCTGCCCCCCGATTCTATAATTCACCCCTCCACTTT.

This clonotype appeared a few times. The chain joins TRBV3-1 to TRBJ1-6; tentative D call: TRBD1 (5 bases). Germline CDR1 reads LGHDT; CDR2 reads YNNKEL (reference sequence). Trimming shortened V by 4 bases and J by 4 bases, and 11 bases separated the two germline ends. The CDR3 runs to 15 residues. The CDR3 spells CASSPTEDYNSPLHF. The CDR3 DNA is TGTGCCAGCAGCCCGACAGAGGATTATAATTCACCCCTCCACTTT.

This chain uses TRBV7-9 with TRBJ2-7; D gene ambiguous. V lost 3 bases and J lost 2, with 8 bases in between. Germline assignment: CDR1 SEHNR and CDR2 FQNEAQ (reference sequence). The CDR3 totals 13 residues. As DNA, the CDR3 is TGTGCCAGCAGCTTCGGCGGAACCTACGAGCAGTACTTC. This sequence encodes CASSFGGTYEQYF.

The genes are TRBV5-1 and TRBJ2-1; possible D gene TRBD2, 5 bases. The CDR3 length is 15 residues. Trimming shortened V by 4 bases and J by 6 bases, and 17 bases separated the two germline ends. The germline gives CDR1 SGHRS, CDR2 YFSETQ. The CDR3 nucleotides are TGCGCCAGCAGCCCGGACTCTACCGGAAGCAATGAGCAGTTCTTC. Amino acid sequence: CASSPDSTGSNEQFF.

This clonotype was seen more than once but under ten times. The CDR3 region is CASSLSGYGYTF. The CDR3 nucleotides read TGTGCCAGCAGTTTATCAGGATATGGCTACACCTTC. This chain uses TRBV27 with TRBJ1-2; unclear D gene. Germline assignment: CDR1 MNHEY and CDR2 SMNVEV (reference sequence). The CDR3 is 12 amino acids. V was shortened by 0 bases and J by 5 bases, with 4 bases between the two germline ends.

This clonotype was seen at least ten times. The chain carries TRBV2 and TRBJ2-7; the D is unclear. The CDR3 extends over 12 amino acids. Germline assignment: CDR1 SNHLY and CDR2 FYNNEI. The V gene lost 5 bases and the J gene lost 2 bases, with 7 bases spanning the gap. The CDR3 loop is CASSLSTYEQYF. DNA for the CDR3: TGTGCCAGCAGTCTTAGTACCTACGAGCAGTACTTC.

This clonotype was detected many times. This chain uses TRBV19 with TRBJ1-5, with TRBD1 matching over 7 bases. With V trimmed by 5 bases and J by 2 bases, 12 bases remained unmatched. The germline gives CDR1 LNHDA, CDR2 SQIVND (reference sequence). The CDR3 has 17 residues. In DNA form, the CDR3 reads TGTGCCAGTAGTCCTCAGGGGGGGATGATCGGCAATCAGCCCCAGCATTTT. Translation gives CASSPQGGMIGNQPQHF.

Of note for this clonotype: Given a much more abundant clone one base away, this may be a read error. This sequence joins TRBV12-3 or TRBV12-4 and TRBJ2-6; tentatively, D is TRBD1 (5 bases). The CDR3 extends over 14 amino acids. This chain's CDR3 is CASSFSSGAKVLTF. As DNA, the CDR3 is TGTGCCAGCAGTTTCAGCTCTGGGGCCAAAGTCCTGACTTTC.

The CDR3 region is CASSPDDSNYEQYF. For the CDR3, the DNA is TGTGCCAGCTCACCGGATGACAGCAACTACGAGCAGTACTTC. The V call is TRBV18, the J call TRBJ2-7; D perhaps matches TRBD1 (5 bases). This CDR3 is 14 amino acids long. CDR1 and CDR2 (germline): KGHSH, LQKENI. V was pared by 3 bases and J by 3 bases, with 12 bases between.

The chain employs TRBV5-1 and TRBJ2-5; no definite D call. Germline V CDR1 and CDR2: SGHRS, YFSETQ. Trimming removed 0 bases from V and 2 bases from J, with 11 bases in between. The CDR3 totals 15 residues. In nucleotides, the CDR3 is TGCGCCAGCAGCTTGGTTCCAGGCGGACAAGAGACCCAGTACTTC. Protein sequence: CASSLVPGGQETQYF.

V is TRBV20-1 and J is TRBJ1-5; no clear D. Germline CDR1 reads DFQATT; CDR2 reads SNEGSKA (reference sequence). Trimming took 1 base from V and 6 from J, leaving 13 bases between them. The CDR3 consists of 14 residues. Here the CDR3 reads CSARGQVSGQPQHF. CDR3 coding DNA: TGCAGTGCTAGAGGGCAGGTGAGCGGTCAGCCCCAGCATTTT.

This clonotype has a count of ten or more. V is TRBV12-3 or TRBV12-4 and J is TRBJ1-2; TRBD1 matches 8 bases. The V segment lost 2 bases and the J segment 6 bases; nucleotides outside the gene matches: 8. The CDR3 loop spans 15 amino acids. The CDR3 coding sequence is TGTGCCAGCAGTTTATCGTCAGGGGGCGCAAATGGCTACACCTTC. Amino acid sequence: CASSLSSGGANGYTF.

This clonotype was detected ten times or more. The rearrangement uses TRBV12-5 and TRBJ2-1; 12 bases map to TRBD2. The CDR3 is made up of 17 amino acids. Germline lookup yields CDR1 LGHNT and CDR2 FRNRAP. J was trimmed by 7 bases and V by 3 bases; bases with no gene match: 10. The CDR3 sequence is CASGFTASGGAGNEQFF. In nucleotides, the CDR3 is TGTGCTAGTGGTTTCACCGCTAGCGGGGGGGCAGGGAATGAGCAGTTCTTC.

V usage is TRBV18 and J usage is TRBJ2-1; 9 bases match TRBD2. V was pared by 2 bases and J by 6 bases, with 11 bases of the junction left unmatched. The CDR3 is 17 residues long. Germline assignment: CDR1 KGHSH and CDR2 LQKENI. The CDR3 nucleotides read TGTGCCAGCTCACCAACTAGCGGGTTCCCCCCAGGCAATGAGCAGTTCTTC. Amino acids: CASSPTSGFPPGNEQFF.